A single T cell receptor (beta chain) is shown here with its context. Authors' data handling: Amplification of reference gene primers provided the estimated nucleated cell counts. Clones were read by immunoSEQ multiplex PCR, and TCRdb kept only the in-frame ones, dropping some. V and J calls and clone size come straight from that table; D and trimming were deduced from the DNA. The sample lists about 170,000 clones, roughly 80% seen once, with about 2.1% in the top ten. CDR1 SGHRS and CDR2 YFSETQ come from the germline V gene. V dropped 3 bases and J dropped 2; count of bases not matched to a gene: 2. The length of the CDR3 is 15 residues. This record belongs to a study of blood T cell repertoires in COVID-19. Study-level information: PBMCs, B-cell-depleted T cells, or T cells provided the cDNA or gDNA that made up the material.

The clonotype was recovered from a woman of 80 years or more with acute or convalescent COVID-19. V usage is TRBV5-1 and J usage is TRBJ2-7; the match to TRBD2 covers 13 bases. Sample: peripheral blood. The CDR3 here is CASSSGLAGAYEQYF. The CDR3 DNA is TGCGCCAGCAGCTCAGGACTAGCGGGAGCCTACGAGCAGTACTTC.